This TCR beta chain was sequenced in a study of cytomegalovirus exposure and HLA in healthy donors. Whole-study results and caveats: The authors excluded some V segments, including TRBV6-2 and TRBV6-3, as indistinguishable. Rates of TCR association differed by HLA locus in a later analysis, with DRB1 highest and HLA-C lowest. Donors were assumed by presence/absence analyses to have roughly uniform sequencing depth. CMV antigen specificity of a few CMV-associated chains was confirmed in vitro.

60 Vbeta and 13 Jbeta primers were used in PCR. Sequencing was performed with immunoSEQ multiplex PCR; in TCRdb, only in-frame clones are kept and a portion is missing. The table includes nearly 70,000 clones, 65% to 75% detected once. The V and J ends lost 3 bases and 3 bases respectively, with 14 bases between them. This CDR3 has 15 amino acids. Germline values: CDR1 MDHEN, CDR2 SYDVKM. About this clone itself: Its antigen remains unidentified.

The chain has TRBV28 and TRBJ1-1, with a tentative D call TRBD1 (6 bases). Material: PBMCs. This clonotype originated in a woman aged 60-75 years in good health and CMV-seropositive. The CDR3 nucleotides are TGTGCCAGCAGTTTTGGGGGCCAGCGCTACACTGAAGCTTTCTTT. Translated: CASSFGGQRYTEAFF.